The 14 T cell receptor beta chains reported below all come from one sample, sequenced in a study of CXCR3-negative and CXCR3-positive naive CD8 T cells. Whole-study results and caveats: More hydrophobic TRB CDR3s were found in CXCR3-positive naive cells than in CXCR3-negative naive cells.

Preparation of TRB cDNA libraries relied on 5' RACE carrying UMI labels. TCRdb reprocessed the 5' RACE reads; each CDR3 protein has one entry and no DNA is given. This sample contains over 95,000 distinct CDR3 sequences. Antigens for these TCRs are unknown. Sequencing was performed on naive CXCR3+ CD8+ T cells from blood. Stated subset: CD45RO-CCR7+CD27+CD95- naive CD8+ T cells expressing CXCR3 (TNR3+). The receptor set was obtained from a human donor in good health. Some clones in this sample may be carry-over from other donors' samples.

V and J are TRBV12-3 or TRBV12-4 and TRBJ2-3; TCRdb indicates TRBD1, and absent DNA this call remains unverified. The CDR3 has 12 residues. The CDR3 sequence: CASSLDRDTQYF.

The CDR3 region is CASSQASTGELFF. The chain recombines TRBV3-1 with TRBJ2-2. Germline values: CDR1 LGHDT, CDR2 YNNKEL (reference sequence). This CDR3 is 13 amino acids long.

CDR3 residues: CASSHSSLGDNEQFF. This chain links TRBV4-3 with TRBJ2-1; TCRdb's D gene call, TRBD1, goes unchecked for lack of DNA. Per the germline V gene, CDR1 is LGHNA and CDR2 is YSLEER. The CDR3 extends over 15 amino acids.

The J gene is TRBJ1-1, the V gene TRBV4-1. The germline CDR1 and CDR2 sequences are MGHRA and YSYEKL. The CDR3 has 15 residues. The CDR3 region is CASSQGEALNTEAFF.

The chain combines TRBV6-2 or TRBV6-3 with TRBJ2-1. CDR3 length equals 14 residues. Germline lookup yields CDR1 MNHEY and CDR2 SVGEGT. CDR3: CASSYSTSGIEQFF.

The chain links TRBV29-1 to TRBJ2-1. CDR1 and CDR2 (germline): SQVTM, ANQGSEA. The CDR3 loop spans 12 amino acids. The chain's CDR3 is CSVGDSYNEQFF.

V usage is TRBV7-8 and J usage is TRBJ2-7; without DNA, the TCRdb call of TRBD1 cannot be checked. The CDR3 has 15 residues. The germline V gene has CDR1 SGHVS and CDR2 FQNEAQ. The CDR3 spells CASSLGGLFSYEQYF.

The rearrangement uses TRBV27 and TRBJ2-7; TCRdb calls TRBD1, which cannot be checked without DNA. CDR3 length: 14 residues. Per germline, CDR1 MNHEY and CDR2 SMNVEV (reference sequence). CDR3 sequence: CASSWGTGGYEQYF.

CDR3 in amino acids: CSVWTGGSYEQYF. The chain combines TRBV29-1 with TRBJ2-7. Germline-derived CDR1 and CDR2 are SQVTM and ANQGSEA. CDR3 length equals 13 residues.

The chain combines TRBV14 with TRBJ2-1; absent DNA, TCRdb's TRBD2 call cannot be checked. This CDR3 comprises 16 residues. CDR1 and CDR2 from the germline V gene are SGHDN and FVKESK. This chain's CDR3 is CASSPAIAGAYNEQFF.

This CDR3 reads CASSQTGPQEETQYF. The chain recombines TRBV12-3 or TRBV12-4 with TRBJ2-5; TCRdb proposes TRBD1, but this gene call is untestable without DNA. This CDR3 is built from 15 residues.

The rearrangement uses TRBV7-2 and TRBJ2-7; TCRdb's D call, TRBD1, is unchecked because there is no DNA. This CDR3 comprises 14 residues. The germline CDR1 and CDR2 sequences are SGHTA and FQGNSA. CDR3 residues: CASSLPPSFYEQYF.

The chain carries TRBV11-2 and TRBJ2-7. Germline CDR1 reads SGHAT; CDR2 reads FQNNGV. The CDR3 is 14 residues long. CDR3 sequence: CASSLGFTGYEQYF.

The V gene is TRBV28, the J gene TRBJ2-7. Germline CDR1 MDHEN, CDR2 SYDVKM. This CDR3 is 14 amino acids long. CDR3: CASSFYVGSGEQYF.